The clone carrying this TCR beta chain showed up just a few times. Its antigen remains unidentified. Germline V gives CDR1 SGHNT, CDR2 YYREEE (reference sequence). The CDR3 runs to 15 residues. V was pared by 4 bases and J by 2 bases, with 5 bases of the junction left unmatched. These data originate in a study of cytomegalovirus exposure and HLA in healthy donors. Whole-study findings and limits: It was likely that a cluster of highly shared sequence variants was a sequencing artifact. For TCR beta chains, V- and J-gene trimming was later linked to a missense DCLRE1C variant. The authors enumerated over 150 TCR beta chains as linked to cytomegalovirus.

Use of 60 Vbeta and 13 Jbeta primers characterized the PCR. Only in-frame clones appear in the TCRdb table, and some are missing; sequencing was by immunoSEQ multiplex PCR. The profile shows roughly 92,000 clones, approximately 7.6% of them singletons. The source of this sequence is a man between 45 and 60 years old in good health and CMV-seronegative. Sequenced sample: PBMCs. This sequence joins TRBV5-4 and TRBJ2-5; 10 bases line up with TRBD2. As DNA, the CDR3 is TGTGCCAGCAGCCCTACTAGCGGGGATCAAGAGACCCAGTACTTC. It specifies CASSPTSGDQETQYF.